This T cell receptor (beta chain) was found in a study of T cell repertoires in cytomegalovirus infection. The wider study: HLA-C-restricted CMV epitopes, recently identified, and well-studied HLA-B-restricted ones were used by the study. Public TCR beta signatures provided an indication of both CMV infection and a matching HLA type. Points from the study as a whole: People with CMV and the relevant HLA were identified by cumulative public TCR beta family frequency. Within the response measured ex vivo, HLA-C-restricted CMV-specific TCR beta clonotypes were dominant.

TCRdb recomputed calls from the reads with MiXCR, one row per CDR3 protein. The profile shows 150,000 or so distinct CDR3 sequences, roughly 22% of them singletons. Between the trimmed V and J ends, which lost 7 bases and 1 base, there was a span of 14 bases. The CDR3 totals 13 residues. Germline V CDR1 and CDR2: SQVTM, ANQGSEA. This clonotype was detected a few times. Its antigen is undetermined. The clonotype was recovered from a human donor in good health (CMV status not recorded). Some clones in this sample may be carry-over from other donors' samples. The chain carries TRBV29-1 and TRBJ2-7; D uncertain. This specimen consisted of CD8+ T cells from cultured PBMCs, obtained from culture after CMV antigen stimulation. The CDR3 loop reads CSAETGSSYEQYF. The CDR3, as DNA: TGCAGCGCAGAGACGGGTTCTTCCTACGAGCAGTACTTC.